The 27 T cell receptor beta chains below come from one sample, sequenced in a study of T cell responses to AZD1222 COVID-19 vaccine. Only in-frame clones appear in the TCRdb table, and some are missing; sequencing was by immunoSEQ multiplex PCR. This table holds approximately 100,000 clones, about nine tenths found once. The specimen was peripheral blood, collected 28 days after the second dose of the MenACWY control vaccine. These receptors were taken from an adult who received the MenACWY meningococcal vaccine as a control.

The chain carries TRBV4-3 and TRBJ2-5, with 8 nucleotides matching TRBD1. CDR1 is LGHNA and CDR2 is YSLEER in the germline V gene. The CDR3 is made up of 17 amino acids. V lost 1 base, J lost 0 bases, and 7 bases stayed unmatched. For the CDR3, the DNA is TGCGCCAGCAGCCAAGTCGGGGACAGGCGATACCAAGAGACCCAGTACTTC. As protein: CASSQVGDRRYQETQYF.

J is TRBJ1-5 and V is TRBV5-1; D may be TRBD1 (6 bases). Trimming pared 2 bases from V and 0 bases from J, leaving 9 bases between. Germline CDR1 SGHRS, CDR2 YFSETQ. This CDR3 comprises 15 residues. CDR3 coding DNA: TGCGCCAGCAGCTTACAGGGAACTAGCAATCAGCCCCAGCATTTT. It codes for CASSLQGTSNQPQHF.

The chain uses TRBV9 and TRBJ1-2; D not resolved. CDR3 size: 11 residues. Germline V gene data show CDR1 as SGDLS and CDR2 as YYNGEE. Trimming took 3 bases from V and 7 from J, leaving 7 bases between them. CDR3 protein: CASSALGGYTF. The DNA for the CDR3 is TGTGCCAGCAGCGCCCTGGGTGGCTACACCTTC.

The V call is TRBV6-5, the J call TRBJ1-2; a possible D gene is TRBD1 (5 bases). The V gene lost 7 bases and the J gene lost 2 bases, with 8 bases spanning the gap. From germline, CDR1 is MNHEY and CDR2 SVGAGI. The CDR3 covers 12 residues. The CDR3: CASTTGNYGYTF. The CDR3 nucleotides read TGTGCCAGCACTACAGGCAACTATGGCTACACCTTC.

This clone was recorded a few times. This chain uses TRBV19 with TRBJ1-4, with D maybe TRBD1 (6 bases). The CDR3 sequence is 14 residues long. Germline V CDR1 and CDR2: LNHDA, SQIVND (reference sequence). The V end was cut by 6 bases, the J end by 3 bases, with 11 bases between. The CDR3 loop reads CASRATGSNEKLFF. Here the CDR3 DNA reads TGTGCCAGTAGGGCGACAGGCTCTAATGAAAAACTGTTTTTT.

The CDR3 here is CASSPSFLNTEAFF. CDR3 coding DNA: TGTGCCAGCAGTCCCTCCTTCCTGAACACTGAAGCTTTCTTT. The chain uses TRBV27 and TRBJ1-1; D not resolved. Trimming stripped 5 bases from V and 0 bases from J, with 10 bases between. CDR1 MNHEY and CDR2 SMNVEV come from the germline V gene (reference sequence). The CDR3 extends over 14 amino acids.

This clone was detected only a few times. The chain is built from TRBV4-3 and TRBJ2-7; no clear D gene. The length of the CDR3 is 13 residues. Trimming stripped 0 bases from V and 2 bases from J, with 5 bases between. Germline assignment: CDR1 LGHNA and CDR2 YSLEER. CDR3: CASSQDSAYEQYF. The CDR3 DNA is TGCGCCAGCAGCCAAGACAGCGCCTACGAGCAGTACTTC.

This chain connects TRBV5-8 to TRBJ1-4, with D hard to call. This CDR3 comprises 13 residues. The ends were cut back, 4 bases at V and 8 bases at J, with 12 bases in the middle. Germline V gene data show CDR1 as SGHTS and CDR2 as YDEGEE. This CDR3 is CASSRDRGEKLFF. The CDR3 nucleotides are TGTGCCAGCAGCCGCGATCGTGGGGAAAAACTGTTTTTT.

This clone is categorized as medium-sized (0.01 to 0.1%). The rearrangement links TRBV19 to TRBJ1-5, with 8 bases identical to TRBD1. Losses at the gene ends were 3 bases for V and 7 bases for J; bases not matched to a gene: 8. CDR3 length: 15 residues. The germline V gene has CDR1 LNHDA and CDR2 SQIVND (reference sequence). This CDR3 reads CASSIKDRGIQPQHF. CDR3 DNA sequence: TGTGCCAGTAGTATTAAAGACAGGGGAATCCAGCCCCAGCATTTT. Full variable domain (rest looked up from reference TRBV19 and TRBJ1-5): DGGITQSPKYLFRKEGQNVTLSCEQNLNHDAMYWYRQDPGQGLRLIYYSQIVNDFQKGDIAEGYSVSREKKESFPLTVTSAQKNPTAFYLCASSIKDRGIQPQHFGDGTRLSIL.

The V gene is TRBV7-2, the J gene TRBJ2-5; D is perhaps TRBD2 (5 bases). The CDR3 totals 15 residues. Germline V gene data show CDR1 as SGHTA and CDR2 as FQGNSA. The ends were cut back, 5 bases at V and 2 bases at J, with 15 bases in the middle. The CDR3 protein is CASSGRLMLQETQYF. DNA of the CDR3: TGTGCCAGCAGCGGTAGACTAATGTTACAAGAGACCCAGTACTTC.

This chain uses TRBV10-2 with TRBJ1-5; D unresolved. Trimming removed 5 bases from V and 5 bases from J, with 7 bases in between. CDR3 length: 12 amino acids. CDR1 is WSHSY and CDR2 is SAAADI in the germline V gene. The CDR3 nucleotides are TGCGCCAGCAGTACCGGGGATCAGCCCCAGCATTTT. This encodes CASSTGDQPQHF.

The J gene is TRBJ2-5, the V gene TRBV19; TRBD1 aligns across 9 bases. The CDR3 extends over 14 amino acids. J was trimmed by 2 bases and V by 6 bases; bases with no gene match: 4. Germline V gene sequence: CDR1 LNHDA, CDR2 SQIVND (reference sequence). CDR3: CASSYGQGQETQYF. Written as DNA, the CDR3 is TGTGCCAGTAGCTACGGACAGGGGCAAGAGACCCAGTACTTC.

DNA for the CDR3: TGTGCCAGCACCCCAGGCGGGTCAACTAATGAAAAACTGTTTTTT. It translates to CASTPGGSTNEKLFF. V is TRBV28 and J is TRBJ1-4, with D hard to call. Germline CDR1 MDHEN, CDR2 SYDVKM. The CDR3 contains 15 residues. V gave up 7 bases and J gave up 0 bases, with 12 bases separating them. Supplemented by reference TRBV28 and TRBJ1-4, the full variable domain reads DVKVTQSSRYLVKRTGEKVFLECVQDMDHENMFWYRQDPGLGLRLIYFSYDVKMKEKGDIPEGYSVSREKKERFSLILESASTNQTSMYLCASTPGGSTNEKLFFGSGTQLSVL.

The chain combines TRBV6-1 with TRBJ1-6; D is undetermined. Germline CDR1 and CDR2: MNHNS and SASEGT. The V end lost 2 bases, the J end lost 3 bases, and 5 bases lay between the germline ends. The CDR3 loop spans 14 amino acids. CDR3 in DNA: TGTGCCAGCAGTGAATGGGGCTATAATTCACCCCTCCACTTT. Protein product: CASSEWGYNSPLHF.

The CDR3 loop reads CASLRTATNYGYTF. CDR3 in DNA: TGTGCCAGCTTAAGGACGGCGACTAACTATGGCTACACCTTC. J is TRBJ1-2 and V is TRBV28, with D unclear. Trimming stripped 8 bases from V and 0 bases from J, with 13 bases between. Germline V lookup: CDR1 MDHEN, CDR2 SYDVKM. This CDR3 contains 14 residues.

This chain joins TRBV7-2 and TRBJ1-5; the D is unclear. This CDR3 contains 14 residues. CDR1 SGHTA and CDR2 FQGNSA come from the germline V gene. Deletions cut 3 bases from V and 1 base from J, with 7 bases between. CDR3 sequence reads: CASSFVGSNQPQHF. The CDR3, as DNA: TGTGCCAGCAGCTTTGTAGGGAGCAATCAGCCCCAGCATTTT.

The chain carries TRBV28 and TRBJ1-2; no firm D call. Germline loops: CDR1 MDHEN, CDR2 SYDVKM. V lost 6 bases and J lost 2, with 16 bases in between. This CDR3 has 15 residues. The CDR3 is CASSLSPQGNYGYTF. DNA of the CDR3: TGTGCCAGCAGCCTATCCCCCCAAGGAAACTATGGCTACACCTTC.

J is TRBJ1-5 and V is TRBV18, with TRBD1 as a possible D gene (5 bases). Trimming left V 4 bases short and J 12 bases short, with 10 bases between. The CDR3 covers 11 residues. Germline V gene lookup returns CDR1 KGHSH and CDR2 LQKENI. The CDR3 DNA reads TGTGCCAGCTCACGGGGGGGGAACCAGCATTTT. This gives the protein CASSRGGNQHF.

V is TRBV28 and J is TRBJ1-6; 7 bases align to TRBD1. Germline V lookup: CDR1 MDHEN, CDR2 SYDVKM. Trimming cost V 0 bases and J 7 bases; bases outside gene matches: 6. The CDR3 length is 16 residues. CDR3 DNA sequence: TGTGCCAGCAGTTTATGGACAGGGAGTGGGAATTCACCCCTCCACTTT. It encodes CASSLWTGSGNSPLHF.

This chain links TRBV24-1 with TRBJ1-3; D call uncertain. The germline gives CDR1 KGHDR, CDR2 SFDVKD. The CDR3 is 18 amino acids. Trimming took 0 bases from V and 9 from J, leaving 23 bases between them. The chain's CDR3 is CATSDLRIPRGRGATIYF. CDR3 coding DNA: TGTGCCACCAGTGATTTGCGAATTCCCCGAGGGCGGGGAGCCACCATATATTTT.

The gene calls are TRBV18 and TRBJ2-2; D is unresolved. From germline, CDR1 is KGHSH and CDR2 LQKENI. The CDR3 has 13 amino acids. Trimming shortened V by 1 base and J by 8 bases, and 8 bases separated the two germline ends. CDR3 coding DNA: TGTGCCAGCTCACCACAAAACTGGGGGGAGCTGTTTTTT. It translates to CASSPQNWGELFF.

The genes are TRBV18 and TRBJ2-5; D possibly corresponds to TRBD1 (6 bases). The V end was cut by 1 base, the J end by 1 base, with 19 bases between. Germline CDR1 KGHSH, CDR2 LQKENI. The CDR3 sequence is 18 residues long. The CDR3 bases are TGTGCCAGCTCACCACGGCCCCAACCGACAGGCCCCCAAGAGACCCAGTACTTC. It translates to CASSPRPQPTGPQETQYF. Combining the CDR3 with reference TRBV18 and TRBJ2-5 gives the whole variable domain NAGVMQNPRHLVRRRGQEARLRCSPMKGHSHVYWYRQLPEEGLKFMVYLQKENIIDESGMPKERFSAEFPKEGPSILRIQQVVRGDSAAYFCASSPRPQPTGPQETQYFGPGTRLLVL.

The V gene is TRBV28, the J gene TRBJ2-1; D is unresolved. Germline V gene data show CDR1 as MDHEN and CDR2 as SYDVKM. The CDR3 length is 13 residues. Trimming left V 5 bases short and J 2 bases short, with 7 bases between. Written as DNA, the CDR3 is TGTGCCAGCAGTACGGGCCCCTACAATGAGCAGTTCTTC. Translated, it gives CASSTGPYNEQFF.

The J gene is TRBJ1-2, the V gene TRBV27; D perhaps matches TRBD1 (6 bases). CDR1 and CDR2 (germline): MNHEY, SMNVEV (reference sequence). CDR3 length: 13 amino acids. V was pared by 3 bases and J by 6 bases, with 11 bases between. The chain's CDR3 is CASSFKAGDGYTF. In DNA form, the CDR3 reads TGTGCCAGCAGTTTTAAGGCAGGGGATGGCTACACCTTC.

The J gene is TRBJ2-3, the V gene TRBV5-1, with TRBD2 identical over 15 bases. V lost 1 base to trimming and J lost 0 bases; unmatched junction nucleotides: 12. In germline, CDR1 is SGHRS, CDR2 YFSETQ. The CDR3 loop spans 21 amino acids. The CDR3 coding sequence is TGCGCCAGCAGCTTGTTACCACCGGGACTAGCGGGGGGTATTAGCACAGATACGCAGTATTTT. Protein product: CASSLLPPGLAGGISTDTQYF.

This clone was picked up a small number of times. V usage is TRBV24-1 and J usage is TRBJ1-2; 8 nucleotides align to TRBD1. CDR1 is KGHDR, CDR2 SFDVKD, per germline. The length of the CDR3 is 16 residues. V lost 2 bases to trimming and J lost 3 bases; unmatched junction nucleotides: 7. The CDR3 DNA sequence: TGTGCCACCAGTGATTCTTCAGGGGGCGTTGACTATGGCTACACCTTC. Translating gives CATSDSSGGVDYGYTF.

The chain is built from TRBV19 and TRBJ1-1; TRBD1 is a possible D gene (5 bases). This CDR3 region has 16 residues. Germline CDR1 LNHDA, CDR2 SQIVND (reference sequence). The V and J ends lost 7 bases and 1 base respectively, with 19 bases between them. CDR3 protein: CASISARGSWNTEAFF. The CDR3 nucleotides are TGTGCCAGTATCTCAGCCCGGGGGTCTTGGAACACTGAAGCTTTCTTT.